One sample yielded the 8 T cell receptor beta chains listed below, sequenced in a study of T cells after yellow fever vaccination. TCRdb re-called the 5' RACE reads with MiXCR, one entry per CDR3 protein. The sample has 300,000 to 400,000 distinct CDR3 sequences; 7% to 10% are singletons. The source material was PBMCs, sampled more than 35 days after the first yellow fever vaccination. All receptors derive from a man aged 18 to 30 who received the YFV17D yellow fever vaccine.

This clonotype has only a few counts. The V and J genes are TRBV29-1 and TRBJ2-3, with TRBD2 matching over 15 bases. Germline trimming cut 3 bases from V and 1 base from J; bases unmatched to any gene: 5. The CDR3 is made up of 17 amino acids. Germline CDR1 reads SQVTM; CDR2 reads ANQGSEA. This CDR3 is CSVDGLAGGPGTDTQYF. The CDR3 nucleotides read TGCAGCGTTGATGGACTAGCGGGGGGGCCGGGCACAGATACGCAGTATTTT.

V is TRBV27 and J is TRBJ1-5, with 9 bases lining up with TRBD1. The CDR3 consists of 16 residues. V trimming: 4 bases; J trimming: 0 bases; junction bases outside the gene matches: 4. Germline V lookup: CDR1 MNHEY, CDR2 SMNVEV (reference sequence). CDR3 in DNA: TGTGCCAGCAGTTCACACAGGGGGCTTAGCAATCAGCCCCAGCATTTT. The encoded protein is CASSSHRGLSNQPQHF.

CDR3 bases: TGTGCCAGCAGTTTCGGTGGGGGTTCCAATTCACCCCTCCACTTT. Translation: CASSFGGGSNSPLHF. The chain joins TRBV27 to TRBJ1-6; tentative D call: TRBD1 (5 bases). The CDR3 loop spans 15 amino acids. CDR1 MNHEY and CDR2 SMNVEV come from the germline V gene (reference sequence). Trimming stripped 3 bases from V and 7 bases from J, with 13 bases between.

This chain links TRBV6-2 or TRBV6-3 with TRBJ2-2; D is possibly TRBD1 (6 bases). The CDR3 is made up of 14 amino acids. CDR1 MNHEY and CDR2 SVGEGT come from the germline V gene. Trimming cost V 7 bases and J 1 base, with 10 bases left between them. As DNA, the CDR3 is TGTGCCAGCACTGGACAGCTGAACACCGGGGAGCTGTTTTTT. Translating gives CASTGQLNTGELFF.

The gene calls are TRBV7-2 and TRBJ1-2; D not certain. Germline CDR1 and CDR2: SGHTA and FQGNSA. The V end lost 1 base, the J end lost 6 bases, and 9 bases lay between the germline ends. This CDR3 is 13 amino acids long. The DNA for the CDR3 is TGTGCCAGCAGCTTAGGACTAGCGGATGGCTACACCTTC. Its protein product is CASSLGLADGYTF.

In its sample, this clonotype was seen a few times. V usage is TRBV5-1 and J usage is TRBJ2-1; D is unresolved. The length of the CDR3 is 14 residues. The V and J ends lost 6 bases and 9 bases respectively, with 19 bases between them. The V gene's germline CDR1 is SGHRS and CDR2 YFSETQ. For the CDR3, the DNA is TGCGCCAGCACCCTTGGACCTCTCCCGACTGAGCAGTTCTTC. It translates to CASTLGPLPTEQFF.

The gene calls are TRBV30 and TRBJ2-2; the match to TRBD1 covers 7 bases. The CDR3 loop spans 13 amino acids. Germline CDR1 is GTSNPN and CDR2 is SVGIG (reference sequence). V shed 4 bases and J 5 bases; nucleotides not matched to a gene: 4. In DNA form, the CDR3 reads TGTGCCTGGAATTCAGGGGGAACCGGGGAGCTGTTTTTT. Protein sequence: CAWNSGGTGELFF.

This chain joins TRBV5-6 and TRBJ2-7, with 8 positions matching TRBD2. This CDR3 has 15 residues. Germline V CDR1 and CDR2: SGHDT, YYEEEE. CDR3 bases: TGTGCCAGCAGTTTGGCTCGGGGGGGGTCCCACGAGCAGTACGTC. Translated, it gives CASSLARGGSHEQYV.